The present T cell receptor beta chain was sequenced within a study of CD8 T cells in Susac syndrome. Study background: Susac syndrome patients were untreated, on corticosteroids with some adding intravenous immunoglobulin, or on intravenous immunoglobulin only.

RNA in amounts of about 0.5 to 1 ug was reverse transcribed with random hexamers. Across 54 Vbeta and 13 Jbeta, immunoSEQ multiplex PCR amplified TCR beta CDR3. TCRdb called the immunoSEQ multiplex PCR reads again in MiXCR, with one record for every CDR3 protein. The sample lists 240,000 or so distinct CDR3 sequences; 90% to 96% were seen once. With 0 bases removed from V and 3 bases from J, the gap between germline ends came to 12 bases. There are 15 residues in the CDR3. CDR1 is SNHLY and CDR2 is FYNNEI in the germline V gene. This clonotype originated in a human donor with Susac syndrome. The V call is TRBV2, the J call TRBJ2-7, with D possibly TRBD1 on 7 matching bases. Sequencing was carried out using CD4+ T cells from PBMCs. The CDR3 DNA follows: TGTGCCAGCAGTGAAGCGCGGGACAGATACTACGAGCAGTACTTC. This translates into CASSEARDRYYEQYF.